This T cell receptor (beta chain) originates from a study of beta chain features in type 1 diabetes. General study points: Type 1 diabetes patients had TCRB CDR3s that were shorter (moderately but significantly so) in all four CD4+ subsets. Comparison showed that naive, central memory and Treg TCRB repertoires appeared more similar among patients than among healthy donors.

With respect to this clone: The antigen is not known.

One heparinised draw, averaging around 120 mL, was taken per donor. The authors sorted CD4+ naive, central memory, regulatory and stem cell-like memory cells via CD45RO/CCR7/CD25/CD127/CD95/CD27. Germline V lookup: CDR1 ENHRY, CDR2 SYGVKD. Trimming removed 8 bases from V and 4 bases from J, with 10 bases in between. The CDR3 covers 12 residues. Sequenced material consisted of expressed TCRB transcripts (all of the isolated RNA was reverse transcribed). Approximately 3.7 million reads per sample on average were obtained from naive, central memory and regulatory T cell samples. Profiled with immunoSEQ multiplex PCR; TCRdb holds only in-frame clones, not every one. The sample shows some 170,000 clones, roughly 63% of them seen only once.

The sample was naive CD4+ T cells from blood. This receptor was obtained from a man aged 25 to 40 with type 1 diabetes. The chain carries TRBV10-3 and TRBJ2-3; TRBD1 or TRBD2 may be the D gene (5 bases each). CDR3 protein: CAIGGRPDTQYF. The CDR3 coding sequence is TGTGCCATCGGGGGACGGCCAGATACGCAGTATTTT.